The T cell receptor (beta chain) described here comes from a study of graft-versus-host responses after intestinal transplantation. Background on the study: Grafts that recipients had were multivisceral, liver-intestinal, or isolated intestinal transplants. Tacrolimus and steroids were given for about three years to all recipients after anti-thymocyte globulin induction.

This clone was detected only once. This CDR3 is built from 15 residues. CDR1 is SGHRS and CDR2 is YFSETQ in the germline V gene. The V gene lost 2 bases and the J gene lost 0 bases, with 6 bases spanning the gap. Libraries were prepared by immunoSEQ multiplex PCR; TCRdb keeps only in-frame clonotypes and omits some of them. The data contain more than 20,000 clones, approximately 87% of them singletons. This sequence originates from a human patient who received an intestinal transplant, so some T cells may come from the graft donor. The rearrangement uses TRBV5-1 and TRBJ2-6; D remains unclear. Sequences were derived from PBMCs, sampled approximately 29 days after intestinal transplant. The CDR3 protein is CASSFYPSGANVLTF. CDR3 DNA sequence: TGCGCCAGCAGCTTCTACCCCTCTGGGGCCAACGTCCTGACTTTC.